Sequencing of this T cell receptor (beta chain) was carried out in a study of response to subunit inactivated influenza vaccine. This clonotype was seen a few times. V lost 4 bases to trimming and J lost 7 bases; unmatched junction nucleotides: 9. Germline V gene data show CDR1 as SGHTA and CDR2 as FQGNSA. This CDR3 has 16 residues. One entry per CDR3 protein results from TCRdb running MiXCR on the RT-PCR reads. The repertoire holds more than 400,000 distinct CDR3 sequences, with 9.5% to 12% as singletons. The V gene is TRBV7-2, the J gene TRBJ2-2, with TRBD2 matching over 10 bases. The specimen comprised PBMCs from blood, sampled roughly 47 days after vaccination. This clonotype originated in a man aged 50-60 years who received an inactivated influenza vaccine. The chain's CDR3 is CASSSSGTSAGGELFF. For the CDR3, the DNA is TGTGCCAGCAGCTCGTCCGGGACTAGCGCCGGCGGGGAGCTGTTTTTT.